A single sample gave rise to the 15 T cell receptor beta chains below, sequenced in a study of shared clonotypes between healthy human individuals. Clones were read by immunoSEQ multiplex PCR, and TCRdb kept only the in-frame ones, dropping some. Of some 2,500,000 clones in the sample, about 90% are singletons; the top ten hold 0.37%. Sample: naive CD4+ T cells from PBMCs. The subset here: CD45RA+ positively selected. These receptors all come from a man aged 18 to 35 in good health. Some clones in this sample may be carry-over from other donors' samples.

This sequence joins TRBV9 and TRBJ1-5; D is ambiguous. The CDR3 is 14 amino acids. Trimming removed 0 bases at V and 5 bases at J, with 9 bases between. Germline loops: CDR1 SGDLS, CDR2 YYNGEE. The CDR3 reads CASSVGKGDQPQHF. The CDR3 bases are TGTGCCAGCAGCGTAGGTAAGGGCGATCAGCCCCAGCATTTT.

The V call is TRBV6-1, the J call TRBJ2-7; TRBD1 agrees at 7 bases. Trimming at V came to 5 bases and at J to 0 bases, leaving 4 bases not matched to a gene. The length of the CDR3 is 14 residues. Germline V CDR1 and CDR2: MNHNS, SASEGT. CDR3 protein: CASSLGDSSYEQYF. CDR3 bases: TGTGCCAGCAGTCTTGGGGACAGCTCCTACGAGCAGTACTTC.

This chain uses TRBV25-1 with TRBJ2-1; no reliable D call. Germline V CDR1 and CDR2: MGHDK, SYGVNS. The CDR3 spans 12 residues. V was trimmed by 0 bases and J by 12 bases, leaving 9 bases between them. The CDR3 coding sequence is TGTGCCAGCAGTGAATATGGCTCCCCGCAGTTCTTC. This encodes CASSEYGSPQFF. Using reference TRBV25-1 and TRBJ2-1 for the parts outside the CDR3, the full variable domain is EADIYQTPRYLVIGTGKKITLECSQTMGHDKMYWYQQDPGMELHLIHYSYGVNSTEKGDLSSESTVSRIRTEHFPLTLESARPSHTSQYLCASSEYGSPQFFGPGTRLTVL.

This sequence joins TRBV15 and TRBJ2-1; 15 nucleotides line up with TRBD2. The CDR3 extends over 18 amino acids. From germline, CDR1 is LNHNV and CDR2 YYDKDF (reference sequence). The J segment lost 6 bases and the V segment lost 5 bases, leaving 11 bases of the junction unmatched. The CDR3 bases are TGTGCCACCAGCTTCCTACTGGCGGGACTAGCGGGAGGCAATGAGCAGTTCTTC. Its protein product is CATSFLLAGLAGGNEQFF.

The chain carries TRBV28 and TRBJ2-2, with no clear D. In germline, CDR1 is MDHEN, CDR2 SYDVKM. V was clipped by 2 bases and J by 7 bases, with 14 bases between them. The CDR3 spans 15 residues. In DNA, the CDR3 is TGTGCCAGCAGTTTACTGTCGCGGTTTAACGGGGAGCTGTTTTTT. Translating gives CASSLLSRFNGELFF. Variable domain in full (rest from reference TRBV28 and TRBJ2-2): DVKVTQSSRYLVKRTGEKVFLECVQDMDHENMFWYRQDPGLGLRLIYFSYDVKMKEKGDIPEGYSVSREKKERFSLILESASTNQTSMYLCASSLLSRFNGELFFGEGSRLTVL.

CDR3 in amino acids: CASSLARLGAGGDEQYF. The CDR3 nucleotides are TGTGCCAGCAGCTTGGCGCGACTTGGAGCGGGAGGGGACGAGCAGTACTTC. The chain has TRBV7-8 and TRBJ2-7; 10 bases are shared with TRBD2. The germline V gene has CDR1 SGHVS and CDR2 FQNEAQ. The CDR3 extends over 17 amino acids. V was pared by 3 bases and J by 5 bases, with 13 bases of the junction left unmatched. The full variable domain, rest sourced from reference TRBV7-8 and TRBJ2-7, is GAGVSQSPRYKVAKRGQDVALRCDPISGHVSLFWYQQALGQGPEFLTYFQNEAQLDKSGLPSDRFFAERPEGSVSTLKIQRTQQEDSAVYLCASSLARLGAGGDEQYFGPGTRLTVT.

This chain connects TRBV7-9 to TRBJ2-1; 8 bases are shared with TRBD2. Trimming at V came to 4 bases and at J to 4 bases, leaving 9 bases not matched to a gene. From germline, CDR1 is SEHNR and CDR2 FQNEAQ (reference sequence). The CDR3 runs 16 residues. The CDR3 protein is CASSSAGAILYNEQFF. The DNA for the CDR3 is TGTGCCAGCAGCTCAGCGGGAGCGATTTTATACAATGAGCAGTTCTTC.

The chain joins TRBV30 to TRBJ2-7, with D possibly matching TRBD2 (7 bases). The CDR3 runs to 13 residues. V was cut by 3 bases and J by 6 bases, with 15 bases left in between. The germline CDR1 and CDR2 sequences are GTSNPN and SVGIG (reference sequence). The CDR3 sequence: CAWSAAGAGEQYF. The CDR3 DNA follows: TGTGCCTGGAGCGCGGCGGGGGCCGGCGAGCAGTACTTC. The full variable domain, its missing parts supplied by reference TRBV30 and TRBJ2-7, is SQTIHQWPATLVQPVGSPLSLECTVEGTSNPNLYWYRQAAGRGLQLLFYSVGIGQISSEVPQNLSASRPQDRQFILSSKKLLLSDSGFYLCAWSAAGAGEQYFGPGTRLTVT.

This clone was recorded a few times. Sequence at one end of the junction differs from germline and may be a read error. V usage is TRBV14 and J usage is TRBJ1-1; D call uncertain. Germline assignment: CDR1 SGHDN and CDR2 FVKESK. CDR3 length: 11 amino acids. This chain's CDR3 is CASSQDTPEIF. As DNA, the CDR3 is TGTGCCAGCAGCCAAGATACCCCGGAGATCTTT.

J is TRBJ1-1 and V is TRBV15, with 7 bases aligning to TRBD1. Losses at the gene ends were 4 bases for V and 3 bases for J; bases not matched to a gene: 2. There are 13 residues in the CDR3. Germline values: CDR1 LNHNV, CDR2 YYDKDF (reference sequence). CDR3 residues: CATSNDRDTEAFF. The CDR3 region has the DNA TGTGCCACCAGCAACGACAGGGACACTGAAGCTTTCTTT.

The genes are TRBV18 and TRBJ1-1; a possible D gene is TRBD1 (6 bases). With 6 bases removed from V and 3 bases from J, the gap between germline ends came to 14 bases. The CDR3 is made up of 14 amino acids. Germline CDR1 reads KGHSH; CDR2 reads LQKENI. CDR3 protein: CASSTTAGDTEAFF. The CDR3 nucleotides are TGTGCCAGCTCGACAACCGCAGGGGACACTGAAGCTTTCTTT.

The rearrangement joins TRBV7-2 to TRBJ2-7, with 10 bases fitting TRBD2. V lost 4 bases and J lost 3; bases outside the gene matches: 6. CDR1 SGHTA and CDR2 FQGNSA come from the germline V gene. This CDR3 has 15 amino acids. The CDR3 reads CASSSPRTSGYEQYF. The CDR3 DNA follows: TGTGCCAGCAGCTCGCCTCGGACTAGCGGCTACGAGCAGTACTTC.

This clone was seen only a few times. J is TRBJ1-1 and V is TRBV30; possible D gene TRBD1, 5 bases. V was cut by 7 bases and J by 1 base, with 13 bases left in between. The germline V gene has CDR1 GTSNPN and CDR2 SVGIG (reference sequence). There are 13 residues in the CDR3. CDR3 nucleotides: TGTGCCTCGGAGGGACCCTCGAACACTGAAGCTTTCTTT. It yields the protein CASEGPSNTEAFF.

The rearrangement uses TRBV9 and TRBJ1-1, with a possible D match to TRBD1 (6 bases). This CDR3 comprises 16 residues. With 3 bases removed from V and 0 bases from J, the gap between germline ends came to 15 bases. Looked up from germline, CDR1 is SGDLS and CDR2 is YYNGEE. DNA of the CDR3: TGTGCCAGCAGCGACCACGCGGGACACGTGAACACTGAAGCTTTCTTT. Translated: CASSDHAGHVNTEAFF.

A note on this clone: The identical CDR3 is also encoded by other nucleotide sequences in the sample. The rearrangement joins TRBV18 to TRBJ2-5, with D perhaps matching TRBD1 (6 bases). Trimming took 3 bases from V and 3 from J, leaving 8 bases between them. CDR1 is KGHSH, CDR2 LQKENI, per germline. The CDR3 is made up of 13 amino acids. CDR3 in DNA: TGTGCCAGCTCACCGGCAGGGGAAGAGACCCAGTACTTC. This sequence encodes CASSPAGEETQYF.